The 3 T cell receptor beta chains below all came from one sample that was sequenced in a study of identical twins. One entry per CDR3 protein results from TCRdb running MiXCR on the 5' RACE reads. The sample holds some 1,700,000 distinct CDR3 sequences, more than 30% seen once. The specimen sequenced was cord blood. The receptors were sampled from a newborn girl in good health.

This chain connects TRBV28 to TRBJ1-1, with D unresolved. V was trimmed by 3 bases and J by 10 bases, leaving 18 bases between them. The length of the CDR3 is 14 residues. Germline V lookup: CDR1 MDHEN, CDR2 SYDVKM. The CDR3 sequence: CASSLVTERAGAFF. The CDR3 bases are TGTGCCAGCAGTTTGGTTACGGAGCGGGCAGGAGCTTTCTTT.

This rearrangement joins TRBV6-5 to TRBJ1-5, with TRBD1 identical over 9 bases. Germline lookup yields CDR1 MNHEY and CDR2 SVGAGI. Trimming cost V 8 bases and J 5 bases; bases outside gene matches: 7. CDR3 size: 14 residues. The CDR3 loop is CASPTGDRDQPQHF. For the CDR3, the DNA is TGTGCCAGCCCTACGGGGGACAGGGATCAGCCCCAGCATTTT.

The chain recombines TRBV14 with TRBJ1-2, with TRBD1 as a possible D gene (6 bases). The germline V and J ends were trimmed by 5 bases and 1 base, with 14 bases remaining between them. Germline V gives CDR1 SGHDN, CDR2 FVKESK. The CDR3 spans 15 residues. CDR3 sequence reads: CASSAHRDNNYGYTF. CDR3 in DNA: TGTGCCAGCAGCGCCCACCGGGACAATAACTATGGCTACACCTTC.